Here is one T cell receptor (beta chain) with its context. The source of the sample is a study of blood T cell repertoires in COVID-19. The germline V gene has CDR1 SNHLY and CDR2 FYNNEI. This CDR3 has 14 residues. The J segment lost 7 bases and the V segment lost 5 bases, leaving 7 bases of the junction unmatched. Authors' analysis steps: Estimates of nucleated cell counts were drawn from the amplification of reference gene primers. Profiling relied on immunoSEQ multiplex PCR, and the TCRdb table lists in-frame clones only, not all of them. Clonal size and the V and J genes are those of that table, whereas D and trimming came from the DNA. This table holds 200,000 to 250,000 clones, 86% found once.

This chain joins TRBV2 and TRBJ1-5, with 8 bases fitting TRBD1. The clonotype was recovered from a woman between 50 and 59 years old who had recovered from COVID-19. Sequenced material: PBMCs or T cells enriched from blood (not recorded which). The CDR3 loop reads CASSRQGMGQPQHF. DNA for the CDR3: TGTGCCAGCAGTCGACAGGGGATGGGGCAGCCCCAGCATTTT.